The 24 T cell receptor beta chains below were found in one sample sequenced in a study of CD8+ T cells in alopecia areata. Sequencing templates came from extracted RNA that was reverse transcribed into cDNA. The repertoire was sequenced with immunoSEQ multiplex PCR; TCRdb's copy has only in-frame clones and lacks some. The repertoire holds around 98,000 clones, with roughly two fifths as singletons. Source material: CD4+ T cells sorted from blood. These receptors all come from a human donor with alopecia areata.

This clone was detected a few times. The chain's CDR3 is CASSPRGGSRGTDTQYF. CDR3 DNA sequence: TGCGCCAGCAGCCCCCGGGGCGGGAGTCGGGGCACAGATACGCAGTATTTT. The rearrangement joins TRBV23-1 to TRBJ2-3; 7 nucleotides align to TRBD2. TRBV23-1 is an open reading frame, and its role is uncertain. The CDR3 totals 17 residues. V was clipped by 6 bases and J by 1 base; unmatched bases: 13.

This chain links TRBV29-1 with TRBJ2-7; D remains ambiguous. The CDR3 runs to 14 residues. Germline V gene sequence: CDR1 SQVTM, CDR2 ANQGSEA. V was cut by 4 bases and J by 0 bases, with 13 bases left in between. CDR3 bases: TGCAGCGTTGTACGGCAAACGAGCTCCTACGAGCAGTACTTC. Translation: CSVVRQTSSYEQYF.

The chain couples TRBV29-1 to TRBJ2-1; 8 bases align to TRBD2. The V and J ends lost 6 bases and 0 bases, in that order; junction bases with no gene match: 1. The CDR3 covers 13 residues. Germline V lookup: CDR1 SQVTM, CDR2 ANQGSEA. CDR3 DNA: TGCAGCGTGAGCGGGAGCTCCTACAATGAGCAGTTCTTC. Translation: CSVSGSSYNEQFF.

The chain has TRBV28 and TRBJ2-1; 8 bases map to TRBD1. This CDR3 comprises 14 residues. J lost 9 bases, V lost 5 bases, and 9 bases had no gene match. Germline assignment: CDR1 MDHEN and CDR2 SYDVKM. In DNA form, the CDR3 reads TGTGCCAGCAGTCTCCCGGACAGGGAAGGTGAGCAGTTCTTC. It codes for CASSLPDREGEQFF.

This clone has more than one count but fewer than ten. The chain recombines TRBV28 with TRBJ1-2, with D maybe TRBD1 (5 bases). Germline lookup yields CDR1 MDHEN and CDR2 SYDVKM. With 6 bases removed from V and 4 bases from J, the gap between germline ends came to 18 bases. The length of the CDR3 is 15 residues. Written as DNA, the CDR3 is TGTGCCAGCAGGACAAAGGGGCCCTCGGGCTATGGCTACACCTTC. This encodes CASRTKGPSGYGYTF.

The chain carries TRBV6-5 and TRBJ1-2; possible D gene TRBD1, 5 bases. The V end was cut by 6 bases, the J end by 2 bases, with 13 bases between. CDR3 length equals 14 residues. From germline, CDR1 is MNHEY and CDR2 SVGAGI. CDR3 DNA: TGTGCCAGCAGGCCCGGGACGGGAAACTATGGCTACACCTTC. Amino acids: CASRPGTGNYGYTF.

There are a few counts of this clone. The chain uses TRBV28 and TRBJ2-1, with 13 bases aligning to TRBD2. The CDR3 is made up of 14 amino acids. The germline CDR1 and CDR2 sequences are MDHEN and SYDVKM. V dropped 6 bases and J dropped 8; count of bases not matched to a gene: 4. The CDR3 protein is CASSGLAGEDEQFF. In DNA form, the CDR3 reads TGTGCCAGCAGCGGACTAGCGGGAGAGGATGAGCAGTTCTTC.

The chain uses TRBV30 and TRBJ2-7, with a possible D match to TRBD1 (6 bases). This CDR3 is 12 amino acids long. V was trimmed by 6 bases and J by 1 base, leaving 10 bases between them. CDR1 and CDR2 (germline): GTSNPN, SVGIG (reference sequence). The CDR3: CACSGVSYEQYF. For the CDR3, the DNA is TGTGCCTGTTCAGGGGTTTCCTACGAGCAGTACTTC.

The chain is built from TRBV30 and TRBJ2-1, with TRBD1 as a possible D gene (5 bases). Trimming shortened V by 0 bases and J by 1 base, and 13 bases separated the two germline ends. CDR1 and CDR2 from the germline V gene are GTSNPN and SVGIG (reference sequence). This CDR3 region has 16 residues. The DNA of the CDR3 is TGTGCCTGGAGTGTAGGACCCCAGGGATCCTACAATGAGCAGTTCTTC. Translation gives CAWSVGPQGSYNEQFF.

This clone turned up a few times. The V and J genes are TRBV30 and TRBJ2-3; no clear D gene. Germline CDR1 is GTSNPN and CDR2 is SVGIG (reference sequence). Trimming took 0 bases from V and 1 from J, leaving 14 bases between them. The CDR3 has 16 residues. In nucleotides, the CDR3 is TGTGCCTGGAGTGTAATTATTGGGCCGGGCACAGATACGCAGTATTTT. Protein: CAWSVIIGPGTDTQYF.

V gene TRBV20-1 combines with J gene TRBJ2-1; maybe TRBD1 (6 bases). V lost 3 bases, J lost 10 bases, and 10 bases lay in between. The CDR3 sequence is 11 residues long. Germline CDR1 and CDR2: DFQATT and SNEGSKA (reference sequence). CDR3 coding DNA: TGCAGTGCTAGCGATGACAGGGAGCAGTTCTTC. It specifies CSASDDREQFF.

The chain recombines TRBV29-1 with TRBJ1-2, with D uncertain. The germline gives CDR1 SQVTM, CDR2 ANQGSEA. There are 18 residues in the CDR3. The germline V and J ends were trimmed by 0 bases and 1 base, with 21 bases remaining between them. CDR3 protein: CSVEEGSDQRWFNYGYTF. CDR3 bases: TGCAGCGTTGAAGAAGGATCGGACCAACGGTGGTTTAACTATGGCTACACCTTC.

The chain uses TRBV11-2 and TRBJ1-2; no firm D call. V was shortened by 1 base and J by 4 bases, with 13 bases between the two germline ends. The CDR3 runs 15 residues. Germline CDR1 is SGHAT and CDR2 is FQNNGV. Written as DNA, the CDR3 is TGTGCCAGCAGCTTAGCAGTTCGGGATGGCTATGGCTACACCTTC. This gives the protein CASSLAVRDGYGYTF.

V gene TRBV11-2 combines with J gene TRBJ2-7; TRBD2 is a possible D gene (5 bases). The CDR3 is 12 amino acids. Germline V gene sequence: CDR1 SGHAT, CDR2 FQNNGV. V was trimmed by 3 bases and J by 5 bases, leaving 8 bases between them. The CDR3 protein is CASSFSGNEQYF. CDR3 sequence (DNA): TGTGCCAGCAGCTTCTCGGGGAACGAGCAGTACTTC.

V usage is TRBV29-1 and J usage is TRBJ2-3; D is tentatively TRBD1 or TRBD2 (5 bases each). V lost 7 bases and J lost 2, with 13 bases in between. This CDR3 has 13 amino acids. The V gene's germline CDR1 is SQVTM and CDR2 ANQGSEA. CDR3 sequence (DNA): TGCAGCGGAGGAGGCAGGGTCACAGATACGCAGTATTTT. Encoded protein: CSGGGRVTDTQYF.

The V gene is TRBV7-9, the J gene TRBJ2-3; 10 bases fit TRBD2. This CDR3 is built from 15 residues. The junction had 5 bases not matched to a gene; V was cut back by 5 bases and J by 3 bases. The germline CDR1 and CDR2 sequences are SEHNR and FQNEAQ (reference sequence). The CDR3 DNA reads as TGTGCCAGCAGCGGACCGGGACTAGCGACAGATACGCAGTATTTT. It yields the protein CASSGPGLATDTQYF. Full variable domain (missing parts from reference TRBV7-9 and TRBJ2-3): DTGVSQNPRHKITKRGQNVTFRCDPISEHNRLYWYRQTLGQGPEFLTYFQNEAQLEKSRLLSDRFSAERPKGSFSTLEIQRTEQGDSAMYLCASSGPGLATDTQYFGPGTRLTVL.

This clone was detected only once. The rearrangement links TRBV29-1 to TRBJ1-1, with a weak D call TRBD1 (5 bases). V lost 1 base and J 1 base, leaving 16 bases between the germline ends. The CDR3 loop spans 16 amino acids. Germline CDR1 and CDR2: SQVTM and ANQGSEA. This CDR3 reads CSVEGTGTRGNTEAFF. In DNA, the CDR3 is TGCAGCGTTGAAGGTACCGGGACTCGGGGGAACACTGAAGCTTTCTTT.

This clone has a single count. V is TRBV5-1 and J is TRBJ2-1; D not certain. The germline V and J ends were trimmed by 2 bases and 8 bases, with 8 bases remaining between them. Germline assignment: CDR1 SGHRS and CDR2 YFSETQ. The CDR3 sequence is 12 residues long. Here the CDR3 reads CASSLGNHEQFF. DNA for the CDR3: TGCGCCAGCAGCTTAGGGAACCATGAGCAGTTCTTC.

This chain joins TRBV4-3 and TRBJ1-1, with 7 bases fitting TRBD1. The length of the CDR3 is 17 residues. The V gene end was trimmed by 4 bases and the J gene end by 0 bases; junction bases not matched to a gene: 11. Per the germline V gene, CDR1 is LGHNA and CDR2 is YSLEER. CDR3 residues: CASSPGRDRFMNTEAFF. As DNA, the CDR3 is TGCGCCAGCAGCCCGGGGAGGGACAGATTCATGAACACTGAAGCTTTCTTT.

This chain connects TRBV29-1 to TRBJ2-3; D call uncertain. The CDR3 runs 9 residues. Germline CDR1 reads SQVTM; CDR2 reads ANQGSEA. CDR3 nucleotide sequence: TGCAGGGACGATGGTACGCAGTATTTT. Its protein is CRDDGTQYF.

The chain carries TRBV29-1 and TRBJ2-7, with TRBD2 as a possible D gene (5 bases). Germline CDR1 and CDR2: SQVTM and ANQGSEA. Trimming pared 4 bases from V and 5 bases from J, leaving 18 bases between. CDR3 size: 14 residues. CDR3 loop: CSVVLLGKYDEQYF. The CDR3 bases are TGCAGCGTTGTGCTTCTCGGGAAGTACGACGAGCAGTACTTC.

This sequence joins TRBV29-1 and TRBJ2-7; tentatively, D is TRBD1 or TRBD2 (6 bases each). Germline CDR1 SQVTM, CDR2 ANQGSEA. The CDR3 is made up of 13 amino acids. Trimming removed 6 bases at V and 7 bases at J, with 19 bases between. The chain's CDR3 is CSVGETGAREQYF. The CDR3 nucleotides read TGCAGCGTCGGCGAAACGGGGGCGAGGGAGCAGTACTTC.

This chain connects TRBV29-1 to TRBJ2-3, with 7 bases fitting TRBD2. CDR1 SQVTM and CDR2 ANQGSEA come from the germline V gene. There are 14 residues in the CDR3. With V trimmed by 7 bases and J by 1 base, 8 bases remained unmatched. CDR3 region: CSAKRAGGTDTQYF. The CDR3 coding sequence is TGCAGCGCCAAAAGGGCGGGGGGCACAGATACGCAGTATTTT.

DNA for the CDR3: TGCAGCGTTGAACCTAGCGGGGCCCCTAGGGAGCAGTTCTTC. As protein: CSVEPSGAPREQFF. This rearrangement joins TRBV29-1 to TRBJ2-1; 9 positions match TRBD2. The V and J ends lost 2 bases and 10 bases, in that order; junction bases with no gene match: 9. This CDR3 contains 14 residues. The germline V gene has CDR1 SQVTM and CDR2 ANQGSEA.